This T cell receptor beta chain was captured in a study of cytomegalovirus exposure and HLA in healthy donors. Turning to the study itself: Ancestry clustering placed 70% to 85% of around 400 genotyped donors in the Caucasian-associated cluster. Regarding the study as a whole: A later analysis showed HLA-associated TCR beta chains outstripping equally common others in clonal expansion. Sequencing likely caused a cluster of highly shared sequence variants. In most subjects, TCR beta sequences reportedly gave accurate predictions of HLA-A and HLA-B alleles.

The PCR was carried out with 60 Vbeta primers and 13 Jbeta primers. The table came from immunoSEQ multiplex PCR; TCRdb's copy has only in-frame clones and leaves some out. Its clone listing holds about 110,000 clones. About this clone itself: Its antigen is unknown.

Germline values: CDR1 SQVTM, CDR2 ANQGSEA. V was pared by 0 bases and J by 5 bases, with 13 bases between. The CDR3 has 14 residues. The clonotype originates from a man aged 50 or older in good health and CMV-seronegative. The rearrangement links TRBV29-1 to TRBJ1-1; D is possibly TRBD1 (6 bases). The specimen was PBMCs. CDR3 sequence: CSVEENRVWTEAFF. In nucleotides, the CDR3 is TGCAGCGTTGAAGAAAACAGGGTGTGGACTGAAGCTTTCTTT.